Each of the 8 T cell receptor beta chains below was sequenced from the same sample in a study of blood T cell repertoires in COVID-19. The data were produced by immunoSEQ multiplex PCR, yet TCRdb's version contains in-frame clones alone and is incomplete. Here the sample spans a few hundred thousand clones, 90% being singletons. Specimen: PBMCs or T cells enriched from blood (not recorded which). These receptor sequences come from a woman aged 18-29 years with acute COVID-19.

The rearrangement joins TRBV5-1 to TRBJ2-2; D unresolved. There are 12 residues in the CDR3. V lost 4 bases and J lost 7, with 8 bases in between. The V gene's germline CDR1 is SGHRS and CDR2 YFSETQ. CDR3 sequence: CASSQQNGELFF. The CDR3 region has the DNA TGCGCCAGCAGCCAACAGAACGGGGAGCTGTTTTTT. The whole variable domain, filled in from reference TRBV5-1 and TRBJ2-2, reads KAGVTQTPRYLIKTRGQQVTLSCSPISGHRSVSWYQQTPGQGLQFLFEYFSETQRNKGNFPGRFSGRQFSNSRSEMNVSTLELGDSALYLCASSQQNGELFFGEGSRLTVL.

J is TRBJ2-7 and V is TRBV5-1; 11 positions agree with TRBD1. Germline CDR1 is SGHRS and CDR2 is YFSETQ. The CDR3 sequence is 15 residues long. Trimming cost V 1 base and J 5 bases; bases outside gene matches: 5. The CDR3 reads CASSLSRDRGDEQYF. The CDR3, as DNA: TGCGCCAGCAGCTTGTCGCGGGACAGGGGGGACGAGCAGTACTTC. The full variable domain, rest sourced from reference TRBV5-1 and TRBJ2-7, is KAGVTQTPRYLIKTRGQQVTLSCSPISGHRSVSWYQQTPGQGLQFLFEYFSETQRNKGNFPGRFSGRQFSNSRSEMNVSTLELGDSALYLCASSLSRDRGDEQYFGPGTRLTVT.

This chain joins TRBV27 and TRBJ2-7; 7 bases agree with TRBD1. Germline CDR1 MNHEY, CDR2 SMNVEV (reference sequence). V trimming: 6 bases; J trimming: 5 bases; junction bases outside the gene matches: 13. The CDR3 loop spans 15 amino acids. CDR3 sequence reads: CASSPTGTVAHEQYF. Written as DNA, the CDR3 is TGTGCCAGCAGCCCTACCGGGACAGTGGCCCACGAGCAGTACTTC.

This rearrangement joins TRBV5-4 to TRBJ2-6, with D perhaps TRBD2 (6 bases). CDR3 length: 16 residues. Looked up from germline, CDR1 is SGHNT and CDR2 is YYREEE (reference sequence). V was shortened by 0 bases and J by 0 bases, with 7 bases between the two germline ends. DNA of the CDR3: TGTGCCAGCAGCTTGGGGGGGGACTCTGGGGCCAACGTCCTGACTTTC. Its protein is CASSLGGDSGANVLTF.

The gene calls are TRBV24-1 and TRBJ2-6; D unresolved. Trimming took off 6 bases at V and 0 bases at J, with 23 bases between the two ends. The germline V gene has CDR1 KGHDR and CDR2 SFDVKD. The CDR3 is 20 amino acids. The CDR3 reads CATSPSWRFSPLSGANVLTF. The CDR3 nucleotides are TGTGCCACCAGTCCCTCGTGGCGGTTCTCCCCCCTCTCTGGGGCCAACGTCCTGACTTTC.

The chain uses TRBV11-3 and TRBJ2-1; 8 bases agree with TRBD2. The ends lost 0 bases at V and 7 bases at J; junction bases unmatched: 8. Germline V gives CDR1 SGHNT, CDR2 YENEEA. CDR3 length equals 16 residues. CDR3 in amino acids: CASSLEAGGGRNEQFF. The DNA of the CDR3 is TGTGCCAGCAGCTTAGAGGCGGGGGGCGGAAGGAATGAGCAGTTCTTC.

The chain carries TRBV11-3 and TRBJ1-5; D might be TRBD1 (5 bases). The V gene's germline CDR1 is SGHNT and CDR2 YENEEA. Trimming pared 0 bases from V and 7 bases from J, leaving 10 bases between. There are 14 residues in the CDR3. The CDR3, as DNA: TGTGCCAGCAGCTTAGATGGGAGGGACCAGCCCCAGCATTTT. This encodes CASSLDGRDQPQHF.

The chain has TRBV2 and TRBJ1-5; no clear D gene. V was clipped by 3 bases and J by 3 bases, with 6 bases between them. Per the germline V gene, CDR1 is SNHLY and CDR2 is FYNNEI. This CDR3 contains 13 residues. The CDR3, as DNA: TGTGCCAGCAGTGACAGTTTCAATCAGCCCCAGCATTTT. Translation gives CASSDSFNQPQHF.